Listed here is a single T cell receptor beta chain. Its antigen is unknown. One base away there is no much larger clone; base qualities are not given. The sequencing machine was an Illumina HiSeq 1500. TCRdb took the public reads, trimmed them with fastp at Q25, ran MiXCR for clone calling and kept in-frame beta chains. Each CDR3 protein appears once, grouped with its most common genes and DNA. This sample gives roughly 310,000 distinct CDR3 sequences in total; 25% to 30% of them show up just once. The ten largest clones take up over 15% of the sample. This record belongs to a study of T cell repertoires in cytomegalovirus infection (dated by TCRdb to about 2019). A note on the overall study: Peptide stimulations targeted recently identified HLA-C-restricted CMV epitopes, whose presentation resists viral immunomodulation, together with well-studied HLA-B-restricted epitopes. Donor HLA type was relevant to the analysis, because carriage of CMV infection together with the matching HLA type was indicated by public TCR beta signatures.

In light of the paper, this sample's treatment or condition label describes: in vitro stimulation with specific CMV peptide epitopes to enrich CMV-specific T cells. Here is what the overall study found, with its caveats: In both this cohort and an independent cohort of under 450 donors, the cumulative frequency of public TCR beta family members distinguished carriers of CMV infection plus the relevant HLA type. The ex vivo response was dominated by HLA-C-restricted CMV-specific TCR beta clonotypes, and the single most frequent clonotype in two of eight donors was supplied by these HLA-C-restricted clonotypes.

CDR1 and CDR2 (MDHEN, SYDVKM) derive from the germline V gene. V was cut back by 7 bases and J by 3 bases, leaving a gap of 13 bases between them. The CDR3 starts with the cysteine, ends with the phenylalanine, and has 13 residues. Just the 39-base CDR3 DNA is kept, in frame starting at base 1. The sample in question was cultured PBMCs, obtained from culture after CMV antigen stimulation. This sequence originates from a human donor in good health (CMV status not recorded). Some clones in this sample may be carry-over from other donors' samples. The chain links TRBV28 with TRBJ2-7; TRBD1 is a possible D gene, resting on 5 matching bases. The base sequence is TGTGCCAGCACCGCAGGGTTCTACTACGAGCAGTACTTC. Its amino acids are CASTAGFYYEQYF.